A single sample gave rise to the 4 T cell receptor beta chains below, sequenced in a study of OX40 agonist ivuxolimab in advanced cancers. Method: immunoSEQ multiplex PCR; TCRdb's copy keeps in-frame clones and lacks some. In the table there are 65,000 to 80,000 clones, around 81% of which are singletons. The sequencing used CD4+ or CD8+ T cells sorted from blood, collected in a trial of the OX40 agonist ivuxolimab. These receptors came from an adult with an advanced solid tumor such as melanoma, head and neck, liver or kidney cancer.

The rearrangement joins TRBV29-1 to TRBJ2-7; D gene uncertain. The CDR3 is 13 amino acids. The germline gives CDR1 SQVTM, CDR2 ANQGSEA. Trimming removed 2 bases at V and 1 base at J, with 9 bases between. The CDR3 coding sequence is TGCAGCGTTGAAAGTCGGAATTCCTACGAGCAGTACTTC. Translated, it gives CSVESRNSYEQYF.

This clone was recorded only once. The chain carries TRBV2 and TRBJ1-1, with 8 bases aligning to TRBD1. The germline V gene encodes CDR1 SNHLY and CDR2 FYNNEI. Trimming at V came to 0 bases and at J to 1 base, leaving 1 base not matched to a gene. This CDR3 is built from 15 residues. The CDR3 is CASSEAGQENTEAFF. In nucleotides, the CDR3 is TGTGCCAGCAGTGAAGCGGGACAGGAGAACACTGAAGCTTTCTTT.

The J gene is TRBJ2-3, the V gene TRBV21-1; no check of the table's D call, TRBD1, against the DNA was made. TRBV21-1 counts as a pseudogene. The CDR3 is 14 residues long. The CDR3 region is CASSNYRGTDTQYF. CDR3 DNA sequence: TGTGCCAGCAGCAATTACAGGGGAACAGATACGCAGTATTTT.

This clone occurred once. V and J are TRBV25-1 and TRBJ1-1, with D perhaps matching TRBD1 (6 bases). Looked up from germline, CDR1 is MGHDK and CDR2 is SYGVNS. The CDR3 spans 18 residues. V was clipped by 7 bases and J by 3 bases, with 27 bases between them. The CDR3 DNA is TGTGCCAGCACCCCTACTGAGGGGGGATTAATTGGCCACACTGAAGCTTTCTTT. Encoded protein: CASTPTEGGLIGHTEAFF.